This T cell receptor beta chain was captured by sequencing in a study of T-cell reconstitution after alpha-beta-depleted transplantation in children. This clonotype has only one observation. The antigen is not known. Preparation of the TCRbeta library was carried out with unique molecular identifiers. Each CDR3 protein gets one entry after TCRdb re-called the PCR reads with MiXCR. There are some 830,000 distinct CDR3 sequences in the sample; about 15% occur only once, and under 6% lies in the top ten. Study results and caveats: T-cell numbers and diversity, one year after transplant, stemmed largely from T cells that were newly produced. Reports say that about two months after transplant, the alpha-beta T cells came out of several hundred graft clones that had expanded.

Per the germline V gene, CDR1 is LGHDT and CDR2 is YNNKEL (reference sequence). Between the trimmed V and J ends, which lost 3 bases and 3 bases, there was a span of 12 bases. This CDR3 has 15 residues. Sequencing was performed on PBMCs, mostly from graft donor cells, taken 360 days after TCRalphabeta/CD19-depleted stem cell transplant. This TCR came from a male patient younger than 18 who had a stem cell transplant for acute lymphoblastic leukemia, so the T cells may come from the graft donor. The V call is TRBV3-1, the J call TRBJ1-3; D ambiguous. The CDR3 region is CASSHGHLLGNTIYF. The CDR3 DNA reads as TGTGCCAGCAGCCATGGGCACCTCCTTGGAAACACCATATATTTT.